The 24 T cell receptor beta chains below all came from one sample that was sequenced in a study of blood T cell repertoires in COVID-19. The data were produced by immunoSEQ multiplex PCR, yet TCRdb's version contains in-frame clones alone and is incomplete. The profile shows roughly 250,000 clones, 90% to 95% of them singletons. The sample was PBMCs or T cells enriched from blood (not recorded which). These receptors were collected from a woman aged 18-29 years who had recovered from COVID-19.

This chain joins TRBV7-2 and TRBJ2-7, with 9 bases matching TRBD2. There are 16 residues in the CDR3. Germline CDR1 is SGHTA and CDR2 is FQGNSA. With V trimmed by 0 bases and J by 2 bases, 5 bases remained unmatched. CDR3 nucleotides: TGTGCCAGCAGCTTAGCGCTAGCGGGACCAACCTACGAGCAGTACTTC. As protein: CASSLALAGPTYEQYF.

As concerns this clone: Other DNA sequences in this sample translate to the same CDR3. V usage is TRBV28 and J usage is TRBJ2-7; D may be TRBD2 (6 bases). V lost 2 bases and J 5 bases, leaving 7 bases between the germline ends. CDR3 length equals 12 residues. Per the germline V gene, CDR1 is MDHEN and CDR2 is SYDVKM. The CDR3 region is CASSLTGDEQYF. The CDR3 nucleotides read TGTGCCAGCAGTTTAACGGGGGACGAGCAGTACTTC.

J is TRBJ1-6 and V is TRBV10-2, with 8 positions matching TRBD1. Germline V gene data show CDR1 as WSHSY and CDR2 as SAAADI. Unmatched junction bases numbered 13, after V lost 8 bases and J lost 7 bases. There are 16 residues in the CDR3. CDR3 DNA sequence: TGCGCCAGCGGAGACCCCCGGACAGGGCGGAATTCACCCCTCCACTTT. It codes for CASGDPRTGRNSPLHF.

The chain joins TRBV5-1 to TRBJ1-2; D gene ambiguous. Trimming took off 0 bases at V and 7 bases at J, with 16 bases between the two ends. CDR3 length equals 15 residues. Per the germline V gene, CDR1 is SGHRS and CDR2 is YFSETQ. The DNA for the CDR3 is TGCGCCAGCAGCTTGGTCGGCGGGGAGCAAGGTGGCTACACCTTC. Its translation: CASSLVGGEQGGYTF.

The chain employs TRBV19 and TRBJ1-3; the match to TRBD1 covers 10 bases. The CDR3 has 15 residues. Germline lookup yields CDR1 LNHDA and CDR2 SQIVND (reference sequence). The V and J ends lost 7 bases and 0 bases, in that order; junction bases with no gene match: 3. The CDR3 loop is CASTRTGGSGNTIYF. The CDR3 DNA follows: TGTGCCAGTACCCGGACAGGGGGCTCTGGAAACACCATATATTTT.

The genes are TRBV4-2 and TRBJ2-7, with D perhaps TRBD2 (7 bases). The CDR3 loop spans 15 amino acids. V gave up 2 bases and J gave up 6 bases, with 17 bases separating them. Germline CDR1 is LGHNA and CDR2 is YNFKEQ. The CDR3 here is CASSQTPGGRGEQYF. CDR3 nucleotides: TGTGCCAGCAGCCAAACCCCCGGGGGGCGCGGCGAGCAGTACTTC.

This chain connects TRBV12-3 or TRBV12-4 to TRBJ1-2; D not resolved. The CDR3 contains 12 residues. V shed 6 bases and J shed 8 bases, with 13 bases lying between them. Here the CDR3 reads CASSPSLRGYTF. The CDR3 nucleotides read TGTGCCAGCAGCCCGAGTTTGAGAGGCTACACCTTC.

This sequence joins TRBV6-5 and TRBJ2-2, with D possibly TRBD1 on 6 matching bases. The germline CDR1 and CDR2 sequences are MNHEY and SVGAGI. There are 13 residues in the CDR3. Trimming stripped 10 bases from V and 0 bases from J, with 9 bases between. The CDR3 spells CATRTANTGELFF. Written as DNA, the CDR3 is TGTGCCACCCGGACAGCGAACACCGGGGAGCTGTTTTTT.

This chain uses TRBV6-1 with TRBJ2-7; no reliable D call. The CDR3 covers 12 residues. V lost 6 bases and J lost 4, with 10 bases in between. The germline CDR1 and CDR2 sequences are MNHNS and SASEGT. DNA of the CDR3: TGTGCCAGCAGATCCCCTTCTTACGAGCAGTACTTC. Its translation: CASRSPSYEQYF.

This chain links TRBV3-1 (or the pseudogene TRBV3-2) with TRBJ1-3, with D tentatively TRBD1 (6 bases). The CDR3 length is 15 residues. CDR1 is LGHDT and CDR2 is YNNKEL in the germline V gene (reference sequence). The V gene lost 1 base and the J gene lost 4 bases, with 11 bases spanning the gap. Written as DNA, the CDR3 is TGTGCCAGCAGCCAAGGGGACATGGGGGGAAACACCATATATTTT. It yields the protein CASSQGDMGGNTIYF.

The chain links TRBV9 to TRBJ2-1; 9 positions agree with TRBD1. This CDR3 spans 15 amino acids. V gave up 0 bases and J gave up 9 bases; unmatched junction bases: 7. Germline loops: CDR1 SGDLS, CDR2 YYNGEE. CDR3 loop: CASSVVGQGRTEQFF. Here the CDR3 DNA reads TGTGCCAGCAGCGTAGTAGGACAGGGGAGGACTGAGCAGTTCTTC.

The rearrangement links TRBV5-4 to TRBJ2-1; 8 positions agree with TRBD1. V was pared by 4 bases and J by 3 bases, with 6 bases of the junction left unmatched. Germline loops: CDR1 SGHNT, CDR2 YYREEE (reference sequence). The CDR3 runs to 15 residues. The CDR3 DNA sequence: TGTGCCAGCAGCGATGCCGGGACAGGCTACAATGAGCAGTTCTTC. This translates into CASSDAGTGYNEQFF.

The chain carries TRBV5-1 and TRBJ1-5; D unresolved. Trimming pared 1 base from V and 4 bases from J, leaving 9 bases between. The CDR3 sequence is 14 residues long. CDR1 SGHRS and CDR2 YFSETQ come from the germline V gene. CDR3 coding DNA: TGCGCCAGCAGCTTGTTTCCGGGGAATCAGCCCCAGCATTTT. It translates to CASSLFPGNQPQHF.

The V and J genes are TRBV21-1 and TRBJ1-1; the D call TRBD1 from the table was never checked on the DNA. TRBV21-1 is noted as a pseudogene. The CDR3 loop spans 16 amino acids. The CDR3 reads CASSKKGEFMNTEAFF. DNA of the CDR3: TGTGCCAGCAGCAAAAAGGGGGAATTCATGAACACTGAAGCTTTCTTT.

V gene TRBV5-6 combines with J gene TRBJ2-7, with D possibly matching TRBD2 (6 bases). CDR1 is SGHDT, CDR2 YYEEEE, per germline. The CDR3 is made up of 15 amino acids. Trimming shortened V by 4 bases and J by 4 bases, and 18 bases separated the two germline ends. The CDR3: CASSLSEGLWYEQYF. The CDR3 nucleotides are TGTGCCAGCAGCCTATCGGAGGGCCTTTGGTACGAGCAGTACTTC. Full variable domain (missing parts from reference TRBV5-6 and TRBJ2-7): DAGVTQSPTHLIKTRGQQVTLRCSPKSGHDTVSWYQQALGQGPQFIFQYYEEEERQRGNFPDRFSGHQFPNYSSELNVNALLLGDSALYLCASSLSEGLWYEQYFGPGTRLTVT.

The chain recombines TRBV18 with TRBJ2-6; D is perhaps TRBD1 (5 bases). Germline CDR1 KGHSH, CDR2 LQKENI. The CDR3 is 17 residues long. V lost 8 bases, J lost 0 bases, and 17 bases lay in between. The CDR3 region is CASTSERGASGANVLTF. The CDR3 region has the DNA TGTGCCAGCACCTCGGAGCGTGGGGCCTCTGGGGCCAACGTCCTGACTTTC.

V usage is TRBV23-1 and J usage is TRBJ1-2; 9 bases match TRBD1. TRBV23-1 is recorded as an ORF, its role being uncertain. The CDR3 sequence is 18 residues long. The J segment lost 4 bases and the V segment lost 4 bases, leaving 16 bases of the junction unmatched. The CDR3 coding sequence is TGCGCCAGCAGTCCCCCCGGGGGGACAGGGAGTCCCTCCTATGGCTACACCTTC. Its protein is CASSPPGGTGSPSYGYTF.

The chain employs TRBV4-3 and TRBJ2-3, with 12 bases matching TRBD2. Germline loops: CDR1 LGHNA, CDR2 YSLEER. This CDR3 spans 15 amino acids. J gave up 4 bases and V 2 bases, and 1 base lay outside the gene matches. DNA for the CDR3: TGCGCCAGCAGCCAACTAGCGGGGGGGGCAGATACGCAGTATTTT. Its protein is CASSQLAGGADTQYF.

The chain carries TRBV7-3 and TRBJ2-1, with TRBD2 identical over 13 bases. In germline, CDR1 is SGHTA, CDR2 FQGTGA. Trimming took 7 bases from V and 5 from J; bases not matched to a gene: 5. This CDR3 spans 15 amino acids. CDR3 protein: CASKLAGGLNNEQFF. The CDR3 coding sequence is TGTGCCAGCAAACTAGCGGGAGGGCTAAACAATGAGCAGTTCTTC.

The chain joins TRBV4-1 to TRBJ1-2, with D possibly TRBD1 on 6 matching bases. Germline V CDR1 and CDR2: MGHRA, YSYEKL. Trimming shortened V by 1 base and J by 4 bases, and 16 bases separated the two germline ends. CDR3 length equals 16 residues. CDR3 residues: CASSQGPGQRTYGYTF. The DNA for the CDR3 is TGCGCCAGCAGCCAAGGACCGGGACAACGAACCTATGGCTACACCTTC.

The J gene is TRBJ2-7, the V gene TRBV6-5, with a tentative D call TRBD2 (5 bases). CDR3 length: 14 amino acids. Germline lookup yields CDR1 MNHEY and CDR2 SVGAGI. Trimming shortened V by 4 bases and J by 0 bases, and 10 bases separated the two germline ends. CDR3 protein: CASSLSGSSYEQYF. CDR3 DNA: TGTGCCAGCAGTTTATCGGGAAGCTCCTACGAGCAGTACTTC.

The chain combines TRBV7-3 with TRBJ1-4; D uncertain. The ends were cut back, 2 bases at V and 5 bases at J, with 12 bases in the middle. The CDR3 totals 15 residues. The germline V gene has CDR1 SGHTA and CDR2 FQGTGA. The CDR3 DNA reads TGTGCCAGCAGCTTAGTGGGCGGGGAAAATGAAAAACTGTTTTTT. Translated, it gives CASSLVGGENEKLFF. Full variable domain (outside the CDR3, taken from reference TRBV7-3 and TRBJ1-4): GAGVSQTPSNKVTEKGKYVELRCDPISGHTALYWYRQSLGQGPEFLIYFQGTGAADDSGLPNDRFFAVRPEGSVSTLKIQRTERGDSAVYLCASSLVGGENEKLFFGSGTQLSVL.

The chain carries TRBV28 and TRBJ2-7; TRBD2 matches at 13 bases. CDR3 size: 15 residues. J was trimmed by 2 bases and V by 5 bases; bases with no gene match: 3. Germline CDR1 is MDHEN and CDR2 is SYDVKM. The CDR3 coding sequence is TGTGCCAGCAGTCCGGGACTAGCGGGACCCTACGAGCAGTACTTC. Translation gives CASSPGLAGPYEQYF.

As concerns this clone: Other DNA sequences of this sample code for an identical CDR3. The V call is TRBV5-1, the J call TRBJ1-3; D unclear. The CDR3 extends over 14 amino acids. Per the germline V gene, CDR1 is SGHRS and CDR2 is YFSETQ. Trimming removed 0 bases from V and 0 bases from J, with 4 bases in between. The CDR3 DNA reads TGCGCCAGCAGCTTGGACAGCTCTGGAAACACCATATATTTT. Translation gives CASSLDSSGNTIYF.